This T cell receptor (beta chain) was identified during a study of blood T cell repertoires in COVID-19. Between the trimmed V and J ends, which lost 0 bases and 6 bases, there was a span of 13 bases. Germline CDR1 SGHRS, CDR2 YFSETQ. The CDR3 totals 15 residues. TCRdb keeps only in-frame clones here, not all; method: immunoSEQ multiplex PCR. The sample has about 80,000 clones, 80% to 90% seen once. The clonotype comes from an elderly man with active or convalescent COVID-19. V gene TRBV5-1 combines with J gene TRBJ2-4; the D gene is possibly TRBD1 (6 bases). The material sequenced was peripheral blood. The CDR3 coding sequence is TGCGCCAGCAGCTTGGGAGACAGGCCTTTAAACATTCAGTACTTC. Residues: CASSLGDRPLNIQYF.